This T cell receptor beta chain was observed in a study of neurological immune-mediated disorders. Time point meaning: longitudinal time-point 1 (baseline). TCRdb redid the calling of the 5' RACE reads with MiXCR, one entry per CDR3 protein. The data show tens of thousands of distinct CDR3 sequences, approximately 15% seen once. This TCR was sampled from a female donor with HTLV-1-associated myelopathy (HAM/TSP). Sequenced: PBMCs.

This CDR3 reads CASSQTSGGFEQFF. DNA of the CDR3: TGCGCCAGCAGCCAAACTAGCGGGGGGTTTGAGCAGTTCTTC. The chain links TRBV5-1 to TRBJ2-1, with 12 bases identical to TRBD2. This CDR3 has 14 amino acids. The germline gives CDR1 SGHRS, CDR2 YFSETQ. J was trimmed by 9 bases and V by 4 bases; bases with no gene match: 5.